This paragraph covers one TCR beta chain sequence. The target antigen is unknown. This sample stems from a study of cytomegalovirus exposure and HLA in healthy donors. Study-wide results and limits: A prior analysis recorded that most TCR beta V segments were productive about 87% or about 30% of the time. For TCR beta chains, V- and J-gene trimming was later linked to a missense DCLRE1C variant. It was likely that a cluster of highly shared sequence variants was a sequencing artifact. Within a later analysis, the majority of CMV-associated TCR beta chains appeared HLA-restricted.

The PCR had 60 Vbeta and 13 Jbeta primers. Here immunoSEQ multiplex PCR was the method, and the copy in TCRdb shows in-frame clones only, minus some. The sample yields some 150,000 clones, 60% to 85% seen once. In germline, CDR1 is SGHTA, CDR2 FQGTGA. This CDR3 region has 14 residues. Between the trimmed V and J ends, which lost 5 bases and 2 bases, there was a span of 11 bases. This receptor was taken from a man in his fifties in good health and CMV-seropositive. Specimen: PBMCs. The chain combines TRBV7-3 with TRBJ2-3, with TRBD2 as a possible D gene (5 bases). CDR3 nucleotides: TGTGCCAGCAGCCCCAAAGGACTCACAGATACGCAGTATTTT. Its protein product is CASSPKGLTDTQYF. The entire variable domain, with the rest obtained from reference TRBV7-3 and TRBJ2-3, is as follows: GAGVSQTPSNKVTEKGKYVELRCDPISGHTALYWYRQSLGQGPEFLIYFQGTGAADDSGLPNDRFFAVRPEGSVSTLKIQRTERGDSAVYLCASSPKGLTDTQYFGPGTRLTVL.